This TCR beta chain was profiled in a study of CD8 T cells in ankylosing spondylitis. Study results and limitations: Certain motif variants had earlier been reported in reactive arthritis synovial fluid and blood. What seemed typical of ankylosing spondylitis blood was a TCR beta motif built from several highly homologous variants. Enrichment of disease-linked clones was reportedly significant in matched ankylosing spondylitis synovial fluid.

As the method for making TCR beta libraries, quantitative 5'-RACE with molecular barcodes was used. Using its own MiXCR run on the 5' RACE reads, TCRdb lists one record per CDR3 protein. The repertoire holds roughly 370,000 distinct CDR3 sequences, with around 20% as singletons. About this clonotype itself: Its specificity is unknown.

Trimming cost V 3 bases and J 3 bases; bases outside gene matches: 3. This CDR3 comprises 15 residues. Germline V gene data show CDR1 as LNHDA and CDR2 as SQIVND (reference sequence). Sample: blood, either unsorted or a sorted T cell fraction (not recorded which). The source is a male donor with ankylosing spondylitis. The chain couples TRBV19 to TRBJ2-1; TRBD2 matches at 9 bases. The CDR3 DNA sequence: TGTGCCAGTAGTATGCTAGCGGGAATCTACAATGAGCAGTTCTTC. Translation: CASSMLAGIYNEQFF.